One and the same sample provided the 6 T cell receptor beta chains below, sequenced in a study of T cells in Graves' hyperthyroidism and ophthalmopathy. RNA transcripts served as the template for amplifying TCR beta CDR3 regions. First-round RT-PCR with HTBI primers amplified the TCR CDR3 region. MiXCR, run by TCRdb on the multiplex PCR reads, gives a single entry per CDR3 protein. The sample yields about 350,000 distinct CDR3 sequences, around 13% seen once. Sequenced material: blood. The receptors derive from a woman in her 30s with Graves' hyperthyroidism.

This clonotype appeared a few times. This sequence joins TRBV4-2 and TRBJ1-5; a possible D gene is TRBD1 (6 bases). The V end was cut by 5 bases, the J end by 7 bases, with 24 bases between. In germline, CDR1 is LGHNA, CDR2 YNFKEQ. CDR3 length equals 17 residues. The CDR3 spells CASSERGGQLSGQPQHF. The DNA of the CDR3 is TGTGCCAGCAGCGAAAGGGGGGGACAACTTTCGGGGCAGCCCCAGCATTTT.

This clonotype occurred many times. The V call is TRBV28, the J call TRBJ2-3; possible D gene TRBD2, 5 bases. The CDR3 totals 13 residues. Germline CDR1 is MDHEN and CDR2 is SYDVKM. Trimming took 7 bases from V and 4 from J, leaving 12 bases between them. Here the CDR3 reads CASTLTGADTQYF. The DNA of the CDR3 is TGTGCCAGCACCCTAACCGGGGCAGATACGCAGTATTTT.

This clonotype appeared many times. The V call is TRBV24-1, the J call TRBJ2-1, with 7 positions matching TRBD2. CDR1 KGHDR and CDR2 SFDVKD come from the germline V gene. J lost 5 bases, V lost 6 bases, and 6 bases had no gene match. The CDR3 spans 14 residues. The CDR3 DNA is TGTGCCACCAGTCGGGCGGGGGTGAACAATGAGCAGTTCTTC. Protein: CATSRAGVNNEQFF.

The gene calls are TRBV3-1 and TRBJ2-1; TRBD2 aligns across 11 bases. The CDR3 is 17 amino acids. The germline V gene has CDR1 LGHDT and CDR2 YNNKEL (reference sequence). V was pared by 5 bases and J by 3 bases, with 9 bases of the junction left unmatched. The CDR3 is CASSFLGTSGLYNEQFF. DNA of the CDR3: TGTGCCAGCAGCTTTCTTGGGACTAGCGGCCTCTACAATGAGCAGTTCTTC.

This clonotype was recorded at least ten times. The DNA for the CDR3 is TGTGCCAGCAGCCCGGGACTAGCGCCGTACAATGAGCAGTTCTTC. This sequence encodes CASSPGLAPYNEQFF. This sequence joins TRBV11-2 and TRBJ2-1; 10 nucleotides line up with TRBD2. Germline V gives CDR1 SGHAT, CDR2 FQNNGV. The V gene end was trimmed by 5 bases and the J gene end by 4 bases; junction bases not matched to a gene: 5. The CDR3 contains 15 residues.

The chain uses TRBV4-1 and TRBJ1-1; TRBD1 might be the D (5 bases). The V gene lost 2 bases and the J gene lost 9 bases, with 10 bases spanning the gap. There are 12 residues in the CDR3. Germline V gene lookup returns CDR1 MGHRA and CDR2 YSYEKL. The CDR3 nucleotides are TGCGCCAGCAGCCAAACCGGGGGGAAAGCTTTCTTT. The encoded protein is CASSQTGGKAFF.